Listed below are T cell receptor beta chains from one sample, sequenced in a study of T cell repertoires in cytomegalovirus infection. What these receptors recognize is not known. TCRdb processed the reads anew with MiXCR; each CDR3 protein has one entry. The data show hundreds of thousands of distinct CDR3 sequences, about 28% seen once. The sample here was cultured PBMCs, taken from culture after CMV antigen stimulation. These receptors were obtained from a human donor in good health (CMV status not recorded). Some clones in this sample may be carry-over from other donors' samples. The CDR3 runs from the conserved cysteine through the conserved F or W. Fields, in order: D gene, V gene, J gene, clone size, CDR3 DNA, CDR3 protein. The D gene is left open where the match is weak. Size is omitted from some rows. Given values are once, few, many or a class for expanded clones.

TRBD2	TRBV6-6	TRBJ2-7	many	TGTGCCAGCACCCTACTAGCGGGGGGCTTCTACGAGCAGTACTTC	CASTLLAGGFYEQYF
.	TRBV5-1	TRBJ2-5	.	TGCGCCAGCAGCTTGGAAGGTGATGAGACCCAGTACTTC	CASSLEGDETQYF
.	TRBV6-5	TRBJ1-1	.	TGTGCCAGCAGTTACACGAACCGGGGGTTAGCGAACACTGAAGCTTTCTTT	CASSYTNRGLANTEAFF
.	TRBV20-1	TRBJ1-1	.	TGCAGTGCTCGCAACACGCCGGGGGCTGAAGCTTTCTTT	CSARNTPGAEAFF
.	TRBV10-3	TRBJ2-5	.	TGTGCCATCAGTGAGTATGAGGACGTCGGGGAGACCCAGTACTTC	CAISEYEDVGETQYF
.	TRBV7-6	TRBJ2-1	many	TGTGCCAGCAGCTTAAGGCAGGGACAAATATACAATGAGCAGTTCTTC	CASSLRQGQIYNEQFF
TRBD2	TRBV20-1	TRBJ2-7	.	TGCAGTGCAACAGCGGGAGGCTCCTACGAGCAGTACTTC	CSATAGGSYEQYF
TRBD2	TRBV7-2	TRBJ2-5	many	TGTGCCAGCAGCTCGGGACTAGTGGGGGAGACCCAGTACTTC	CASSSGLVGETQYF
.	TRBV6-1	TRBJ2-5	few	TGTGCCAGCAGTTCCCGTCCCGTGGGAGAGACCCAGTACTTC	CASSSRPVGETQYF
TRBD2	TRBV7-2	TRBJ2-7	.	TGTGCCAGCAGCTTAGAACTAGCGGCATTCAGCGAGCAGTACTTC	CASSLELAAFSEQYF
.	TRBV19	TRBJ2-7	once	TGTGCCAGTAGTTCGGGGTACCCTACCTACGAGCAGTACTTC	CASSSGYPTYEQYF
.	TRBV12-3/TRBV12-4	TRBJ2-3	few	TGTGCCAGCACCCCCGACTCCAGCACAGATACGCAGTATTTT	CASTPDSSTDTQYF
.	TRBV28	TRBJ1-3	many	TGTGCCAGCAATTGGGGGACCTCTGGAAACACCATATATTTT	CASNWGTSGNTIYF
TRBD1	TRBV12-3/TRBV12-4	TRBJ1-5	.	TGTGCCAGCAGTTTAACAGGGGTTCAGCCCCAGCATTTT	CASSLTGVQPQHF
TRBD1	TRBV7-2	TRBJ1-4	many	TGTGCCAGCAGCAGCCGGACAGGGTTAAATGAAAAACTGTTTTTT	CASSSRTGLNEKLFF
.	TRBV7-9	TRBJ2-7	.	TGTGCCAGCAGCTTAGCCAGGGGCCCCTACGAGCAGTACTTC	CASSLARGPYEQYF
TRBD1	TRBV15	TRBJ1-5	few	TGTGCCACCAGCAGAGGACAGGGAGGCAATCAGCCCCAGCATTTT	CATSRGQGGNQPQHF
.	TRBV7-6	TRBJ2-5	few	TGTGCCAGCAGCTTAACTGGCCAACCCCCCCAGTACTTC	CASSLTGQPPQYF
.	TRBV12-3/TRBV12-4	TRBJ2-6	.	TGTGCCAGCAGTCCCCGGGACCCTAGAAGGTCCTCTGGGGCCAACGTCCTGACTTTC	CASSPRDPRRSSGANVLTF
.	TRBV7-2	TRBJ1-1	.	TGTGCCAGCAGCGCCCAGGGAGAAAAAGCTTTCTTT	CASSAQGEKAFF
.	TRBV27	TRBJ2-1	few	TGTGCCAGCAGTTTGCAGGGGTGGAGTGAGCAGTTCTTC	CASSLQGWSEQFF
.	TRBV7-9	TRBJ1-2	few	TGTGCCAGCAGCTTAGGCGGTTCAGGCCCCCCCTATGGCTACACCTTC	CASSLGGSGPPYGYTF
TRBD1	TRBV7-2	TRBJ1-2	many	TGTGCCAGCAGCTTAGACAGGGGGCGGAACTATGGCTACACCTTC	CASSLDRGRNYGYTF
TRBD1	TRBV7-2	TRBJ2-3	many	TGTGCCAGCAGCTTAGCGCCAACAGGGGTGACTCATACGCAGTATTTT	CASSLAPTGVTHTQYF
TRBD2	TRBV28	TRBJ2-3	few	TGTGCCAGCAGTTCCCCCGCTAGCGGGAGTCACAGAGATACGCAGTATTTT	CASSSPASGSHRDTQYF
TRBD1	TRBV7-2	TRBJ1-5	many	TGTGCCAGCAGCTTGGGGACAGGTAATCAGCCCCAGCATTTT	CASSLGTGNQPQHF
.	TRBV29-1	TRBJ1-1	.	TGCAGCGTTTACCCTGGTGGCACTGAAGCTTTCTTT	CSVYPGGTEAFF
.	TRBV7-6	TRBJ2-1	many	TGTGCCAGCAGCTTAGCAGGACAGCCGGGAAATGAGCAGTTCTTC	CASSLAGQPGNEQFF
.	TRBV7-3	TRBJ2-1	.	TGTGCCAGCAGCCAACAGGGTCGTGATGAGCAGTTCTTC	CASSQQGRDEQFF
.	TRBV19	TRBJ1-5	few	TGTGCCAGTAGGGCGGACTATAGCAATCAGCCCCAGCATTTT	CASRADYSNQPQHF
TRBD1	TRBV6-5	TRBJ1-2	few	TGTGCCAGCAGTTTCGGGACAGGGGGGAATTTCTATGGCTACACCTTC	CASSFGTGGNFYGYTF
.	TRBV7-9	TRBJ1-6	many	TGTGCCAGCAGCACGCACGACCGGGCAGGGGCAAATTCACCCCTCCACTTT	CASSTHDRAGANSPLHF
TRBD1	TRBV24-1	TRBJ1-5	few	TGTGCCACCAGTGACCAACAGGGGCCCCATCAGCCCCAGCATTTT	CATSDQQGPHQPQHF
.	TRBV12-3/TRBV12-4	TRBJ1-1	.	TGTGCCAGCAGCTTGGACGGCCAGGGTTGGGTCAACGATGAAGCTTTCTTT	CASSLDGQGWVNDEAFF
.	TRBV9	TRBJ2-3	.	TGTGCCAGCAGCCCCTCAGGCATTCGCACAGATACGCAGTATTTT	CASSPSGIRTDTQYF
.	TRBV12-3/TRBV12-4	TRBJ1-6	medium-sized	TGTGCCAGCGAGTTTGGGTCGAACTCCTATAATTCACCCCTCCACTTT	CASEFGSNSYNSPLHF
TRBD2	TRBV7-2	TRBJ2-3	many	TGTGCCAGCAGCCGGACTAGCGGGCTCACAGATACGCAGTATTTT	CASSRTSGLTDTQYF
TRBD2	TRBV13	TRBJ2-1	.	TGTGCCAGCAGTGGAGGGAGGGGCTCCTACAATGAGCAGTTCTTC	CASSGGRGSYNEQFF
.	TRBV6-6	TRBJ1-5	.	TGTGCCAGCAGTTCCGACCTTGGGCAGGCGGATCAGCCCCAGCATTTT	CASSSDLGQADQPQHF
.	TRBV10-3	TRBJ2-7	.	TGTGCCATCAGTGACCGACCGGACGAGCAGTACTTC	CAISDRPDEQYF
TRBD1	TRBV7-6	TRBJ2-5	.	TGTGCCAGCCGACAGGGGGCGAGGTTTAGGGGAGAGACCCAGTACTTC	CASRQGARFRGETQYF
.	TRBV7-9	TRBJ2-1	.	TGTGCCAGCAGCTTGATCCGGGGGACTGGCAATGAGCAGTTCTTC	CASSLIRGTGNEQFF
.	TRBV19	TRBJ2-1	few	TGTGCCAGTAGTATCACTCGCAGTTACAATGAGCAGTTCTTC	CASSITRSYNEQFF
TRBD2	TRBV7-3	TRBJ2-5	.	TGTGCCAGCAGCTCCGGACTAGCGGGGGTACAAGAGACCCAGTACTTC	CASSSGLAGVQETQYF
.	TRBV7-4	TRBJ2-7	once	TGTGCCAGCAGCCCGGAGGATTACTCCTACGAGCAGTACTTC	CASSPEDYSYEQYF
.	TRBV19	TRBJ1-1	.	TGTGCCAGTAGTATACAATTCAGGGAGGACACTGAAGCTTTCTTT	CASSIQFREDTEAFF